This T cell receptor beta chain was identified in a study of shared clonotypes between healthy human individuals. This clone came up a few times. This table comes from immunoSEQ multiplex PCR, and its TCRdb copy is limited to in-frame clones, with some not included. The sample comprises some 2 million clones, 90% to 95% of which are singletons, and 0.1% to 0.15% rests with the top ten. The germline V gene has CDR1 GTSNPN and CDR2 SVGIG (reference sequence). V lost 0 bases and J 7 bases, leaving 4 bases between the germline ends. The CDR3 covers 12 residues. Every contributor of samples was a Caucasian grown-up residing in Nashville, Tennessee.

The sequencing sample was made of naive CD4+ T cells sorted from blood. Subset given: CD45RA+ positively selected. This chain connects TRBV30 to TRBJ1-6; D is ambiguous. This TCR derives from a man younger than 35 in good health. The chain's CDR3 is CAWSVQNSPLHF. The CDR3 nucleotides read TGTGCCTGGAGTGTCCAGAATTCACCCCTCCACTTT.